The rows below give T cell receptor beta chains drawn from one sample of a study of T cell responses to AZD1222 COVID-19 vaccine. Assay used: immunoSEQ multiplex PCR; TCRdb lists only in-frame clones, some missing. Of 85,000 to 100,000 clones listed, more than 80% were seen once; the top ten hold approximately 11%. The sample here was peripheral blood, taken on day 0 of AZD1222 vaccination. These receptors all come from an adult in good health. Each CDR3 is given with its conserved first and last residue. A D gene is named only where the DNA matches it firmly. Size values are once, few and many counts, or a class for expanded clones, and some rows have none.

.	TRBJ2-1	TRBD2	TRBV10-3	TGTGCCGCCCAGAAGCGGGGTTCGAGCTCCTACAATGAGCAGTTCTTC	CAAQKRGSSSYNEQFF
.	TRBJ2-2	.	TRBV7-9	TGTGCCAGCAGCTTCAAGAACACCGGGGAGCTGTTTTTT	CASSFKNTGELFF
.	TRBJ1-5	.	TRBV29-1	TGCAGCGTTGAAGAACCCAATCAGCCCCAGCATTTT	CSVEEPNQPQHF
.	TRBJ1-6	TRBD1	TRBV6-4	TGTGCCAGCAGTGACTACCCCACGGGACAGGGAAATTCACCCCTCCACTTT	CASSDYPTGQGNSPLHF
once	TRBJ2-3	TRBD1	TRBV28	TGTGCCAGCAGTCTACCCTCCAGACAGGGCCCAGATACGCAGTATTTT	CASSLPSRQGPDTQYF
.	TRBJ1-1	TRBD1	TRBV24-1	TGTGCCACCAGACAGGGGTCACACACTGAAGCTTTCTTT	CATRQGSHTEAFF
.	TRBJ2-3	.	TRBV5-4	TGTGCCAGCAGCTTGGCCGGAGGCACAGATACGCAGTATTTT	CASSLAGGTDTQYF
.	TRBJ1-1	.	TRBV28	TGTGCCAGCAGTCCCGGAGGTATGAACACTGAAGCTTTCTTT	CASSPGGMNTEAFF
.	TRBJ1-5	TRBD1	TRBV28	TGTGCCAGCAGTTCCGCCGGGACAGGGAAGGATCAGCCCCAGCATTTT	CASSSAGTGKDQPQHF
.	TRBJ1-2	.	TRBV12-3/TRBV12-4	TGTGCCAGCAGTAGCGACAGTGGCTACACCTTC	CASSSDSGYTF
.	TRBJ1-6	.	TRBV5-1	TGCGCCAGCAGCTTTACAGGGAACACCTATAATTCACCCCTCCACTTT	CASSFTGNTYNSPLHF
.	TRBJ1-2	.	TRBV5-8	TGTGCCAGCAGCTTGGTCGACGGATATGGCTACACCTTC	CASSLVDGYGYTF
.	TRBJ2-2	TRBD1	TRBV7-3	TGTGCCAGCAGCCAGACAGGGGGCTTGGGTATCACCGGGGAGCTGTTTTTT	CASSQTGGLGITGELFF
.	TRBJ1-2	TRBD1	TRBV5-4	TGTGCCAGCAGCTTAGGACAGGGTGATGGCTACACCTTC	CASSLGQGDGYTF
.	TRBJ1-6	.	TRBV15	TGTGCCACCAGCAGAGAGAAGGGAAATTCACCCCTCCACTTT	CATSREKGNSPLHF
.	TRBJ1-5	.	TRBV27	TGTGCCAGCAGTCCAATAGTTCGTTTAGAGAATCAGCCCCAGCATTTT	CASSPIVRLENQPQHF
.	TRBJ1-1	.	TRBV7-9	TGTGCCAGCAGCCCCCCGGGACCGAGGAACACTGAAGCTTTCTTT	CASSPPGPRNTEAFF
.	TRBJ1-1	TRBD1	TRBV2	TGTGCCAGCAAGACAGGGGGCGTCACTGAAGCTTTCTTT	CASKTGGVTEAFF
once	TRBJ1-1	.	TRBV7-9	TGTGCCAGCGAAAAAGGGAGGGAACAGCTGCGAGCTTTCTTT	CASEKGREQLRAFF
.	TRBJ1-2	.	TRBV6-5	TGTGCCACCGGGGGGGGTTTCAACTATGGCTACACCTTC	CATGGGFNYGYTF